This passage covers 15 T cell receptor beta chains from one sample sequenced in a study of PD-1 blockade in classical Hodgkin lymphoma. TCRdb's table, derived via immunoSEQ multiplex PCR, lists solely in-frame clones and lacks some. The sample has roughly 30,000 clones, around 84% seen once. Time point of the sample: cycle 4 day 1 (C4D1), after less than 7 weeks of nivolumab. All the patients suffered relapse after autologous stem cell transplantation, and brentuximab vedotin exposure differed. Thawed PBMCs underwent magnetic negative selection to yield purified CD4+ T cells. Sequenced material: CD4+ T cells from blood, taken before the fourth cycle of nivolumab. The receptor source for this set is a human donor with classical Hodgkin lymphoma.

The chain combines TRBV4-3 with TRBJ2-5; D unclear. The length of the CDR3 is 13 residues. Germline V gene sequence: CDR1 LGHNA, CDR2 YSLEER. The ends were cut back, 4 bases at V and 2 bases at J, with 8 bases in the middle. The CDR3 loop is CASSRMHQETQYF. The CDR3 nucleotides read TGCGCCAGCAGCCGAATGCATCAAGAGACCCAGTACTTC.

The CDR3 protein is CASCLTGGYEQYF. The CDR3 DNA reads TGTGCCAGTTGCCTTACAGGGGGTTACGAGCAGTACTTC. This chain connects TRBV25-1 to TRBJ2-7, with 8 bases aligning to TRBD1. CDR1 and CDR2 from the germline V gene are MGHDK and SYGVNS. After removal of 9 bases from V and 4 bases from J, the junction contained 8 bases not matched to a gene. The CDR3 extends over 13 amino acids.

The chain couples TRBV7-2 to TRBJ1-2, with TRBD1 matching 11 bases. This CDR3 spans 16 amino acids. Germline V gives CDR1 SGHTA, CDR2 FQGNSA. After removal of 2 bases from V and 4 bases from J, the junction contained 6 bases not matched to a gene. The CDR3 here is CASSLNGQGASYGYTF. In nucleotides, the CDR3 is TGTGCCAGCAGCTTAAATGGACAGGGGGCAAGCTATGGCTACACCTTC.

CDR3 residues: CASSPGTGGYGYTF. DNA for the CDR3: TGCGCCAGCAGCCCCGGGACAGGAGGCTATGGCTACACCTTC. This chain joins TRBV5-1 and TRBJ1-2, with 8 bases matching TRBD1. J lost 4 bases, V lost 4 bases, and 6 bases had no gene match. The V gene's germline CDR1 is SGHRS and CDR2 YFSETQ. This CDR3 contains 14 residues. Variable domain in full (rest from reference TRBV5-1 and TRBJ1-2): KAGVTQTPRYLIKTRGQQVTLSCSPISGHRSVSWYQQTPGQGLQFLFEYFSETQRNKGNFPGRFSGRQFSNSRSEMNVSTLELGDSALYLCASSPGTGGYGYTFGSGTRLTVV.

In this sample, this clone turned up once. This rearrangement joins TRBV19 to TRBJ1-2; D call uncertain. V was trimmed by 3 bases and J by 3 bases, leaving 11 bases between them. Germline CDR1 and CDR2: LNHDA and SQIVND (reference sequence). The CDR3 sequence is 14 residues long. The CDR3 DNA is TGTGCCAGTAGTATTCGACCGGTAGACTATGGCTACACCTTC. This sequence encodes CASSIRPVDYGYTF.

This clone was recorded only once. The V call is TRBV19, the J call TRBJ2-1, with 11 bases lining up with TRBD1. V shed 10 bases, J shed 6 bases, and the junction held 14 bases outside the gene matches. In germline, CDR1 is LNHDA, CDR2 SQIVND (reference sequence). This CDR3 region has 16 residues. CDR3 loop: CATNIPGQGGSNEQFF. In DNA form, the CDR3 reads TGTGCCACCAACATCCCGGGACAGGGGGGCTCCAATGAGCAGTTCTTC.

CDR3 amino acids: CASSPGLAGGPAQYF. DNA for the CDR3: TGTGCCAGCAGTCCGGGACTAGCGGGGGGGCCAGCGCAGTATTTT. The chain carries TRBV2 and TRBJ2-3; the match to TRBD2 covers 16 bases. The germline CDR1 and CDR2 sequences are SNHLY and FYNNEI. The length of the CDR3 is 15 residues. Trimming removed 5 bases from V and 10 bases from J; junction bases left unmatched: 6.

The rearrangement uses TRBV9 and TRBJ1-2, with 8 bases fitting TRBD1. Germline V lookup: CDR1 SGDLS, CDR2 YYNGEE. With V trimmed by 5 bases and J by 4 bases, 10 bases remained unmatched. The CDR3 is 15 amino acids. The DNA for the CDR3 is TGTGCCAGCAGTCTTACCCCCGGGACAGGCTATGGCTACACCTTC. Encoded protein: CASSLTPGTGYGYTF.

The count of this clone is one. The chain recombines TRBV7-2 with TRBJ1-1; D is unresolved. Trimming removed 1 base from V and 1 base from J, with 7 bases in between. Germline CDR1 and CDR2: SGHTA and FQGNSA. The CDR3 has 14 amino acids. CDR3 region: CASSLGTGNTEAFF. In nucleotides, the CDR3 is TGTGCCAGCAGCTTAGGGACGGGGAACACTGAAGCTTTCTTT.

The genes are TRBV19 and TRBJ2-3; possibly TRBD2 for D (5 bases). This CDR3 region has 12 residues. The germline V gene encodes CDR1 LNHDA and CDR2 SQIVND (reference sequence). With 6 bases removed from V and 9 bases from J, the gap between germline ends came to 13 bases. Written as DNA, the CDR3 is TGTGCCAGTAGCACCCCACGGGAAACGCAGTATTTT. Translating it yields CASSTPRETQYF.

This chain joins TRBV5-1 and TRBJ1-1, with D possibly TRBD1 on 5 matching bases. Germline V lookup: CDR1 SGHRS, CDR2 YFSETQ. V shed 7 bases and J shed 9 bases, with 19 bases lying between them. CDR3 size: 13 residues. In DNA form, the CDR3 reads TGCGCCAGCGTTTTCCCAAGACCGGGGCAAGCTTTCTTT. It translates to CASVFPRPGQAFF.

This clone was seen only a few times. This chain connects TRBV20-1 to TRBJ1-1, with D hard to call. CDR1 DFQATT and CDR2 SNEGSKA come from the germline V gene (reference sequence). Trimming left V 6 bases short and J 1 base short, with 6 bases between. The CDR3 is 11 residues long. The CDR3 loop reads CSALKNTEAFF. The DNA for the CDR3 is TGCAGTGCCCTTAAGAACACTGAAGCTTTCTTT.

The rearrangement joins TRBV30 to TRBJ1-5; D ambiguous. The V end lost 0 bases, the J end lost 5 bases, and 14 bases lay between the germline ends. CDR1 and CDR2 from the germline V gene are GTSNPN and SVGIG (reference sequence). This CDR3 comprises 15 residues. For the CDR3, the DNA is TGTGCCTGGAGTGTCGGGGTCTACCACGATCAGCCCCAGCATTTT. The encoded protein is CAWSVGVYHDQPQHF. The full variable domain, with the rest looked up from reference TRBV30 and TRBJ1-5, is SQTIHQWPATLVQPVGSPLSLECTVEGTSNPNLYWYRQAAGRGLQLLFYSVGIGQISSEVPQNLSASRPQDRQFILSSKKLLLSDSGFYLCAWSVGVYHDQPQHFGDGTRLSIL.

This clone was recorded once. The chain couples TRBV30 to TRBJ2-1; 7 bases map to TRBD1. This CDR3 has 12 amino acids. Germline-derived CDR1 and CDR2 are GTSNPN and SVGIG (reference sequence). Unmatched junction bases numbered 6, after V lost 4 bases and J lost 9 bases. CDR3 sequence: CAWTTGQTEQFF. Here the CDR3 DNA reads TGTGCCTGGACGACAGGGCAGACTGAGCAGTTCTTC.

The chain links TRBV19 to TRBJ1-4, with D unclear. This CDR3 region has 13 residues. Trimming took 3 bases from V and 8 from J, leaving 10 bases between them. Looked up from germline, CDR1 is LNHDA and CDR2 is SQIVND (reference sequence). CDR3 in amino acids: CASSITPREKLFF. For the CDR3, the DNA is TGTGCCAGTAGTATTACGCCGCGGGAAAAACTGTTTTTT.